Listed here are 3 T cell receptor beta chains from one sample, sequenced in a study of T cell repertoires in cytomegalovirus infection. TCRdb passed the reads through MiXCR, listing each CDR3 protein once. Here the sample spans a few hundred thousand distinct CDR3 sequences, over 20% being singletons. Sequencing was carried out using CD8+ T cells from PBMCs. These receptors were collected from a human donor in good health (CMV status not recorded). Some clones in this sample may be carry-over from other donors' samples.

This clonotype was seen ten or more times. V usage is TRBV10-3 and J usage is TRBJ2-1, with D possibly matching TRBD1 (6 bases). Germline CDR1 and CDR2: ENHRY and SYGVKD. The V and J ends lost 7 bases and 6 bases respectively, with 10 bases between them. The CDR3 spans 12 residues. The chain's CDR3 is CAINTQGNEQFF. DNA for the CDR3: TGTGCCATCAACACACAGGGCAATGAGCAGTTCTTC.

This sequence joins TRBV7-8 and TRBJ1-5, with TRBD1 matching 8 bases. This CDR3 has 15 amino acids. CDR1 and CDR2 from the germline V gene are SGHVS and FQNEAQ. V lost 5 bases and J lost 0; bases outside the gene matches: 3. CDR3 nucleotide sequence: TGTGCCAGCAGCCTAGACAGGGGTAGCAATCAGCCCCAGCATTTT. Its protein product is CASSLDRGSNQPQHF.

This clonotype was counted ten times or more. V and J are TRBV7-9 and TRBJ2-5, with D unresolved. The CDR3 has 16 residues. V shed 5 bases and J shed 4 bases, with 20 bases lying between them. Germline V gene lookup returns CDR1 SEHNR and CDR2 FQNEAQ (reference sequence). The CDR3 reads CASSQWEGGLGETQYF. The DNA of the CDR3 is TGTGCCAGCAGCCAGTGGGAAGGCGGCCTGGGAGAGACCCAGTACTTC.